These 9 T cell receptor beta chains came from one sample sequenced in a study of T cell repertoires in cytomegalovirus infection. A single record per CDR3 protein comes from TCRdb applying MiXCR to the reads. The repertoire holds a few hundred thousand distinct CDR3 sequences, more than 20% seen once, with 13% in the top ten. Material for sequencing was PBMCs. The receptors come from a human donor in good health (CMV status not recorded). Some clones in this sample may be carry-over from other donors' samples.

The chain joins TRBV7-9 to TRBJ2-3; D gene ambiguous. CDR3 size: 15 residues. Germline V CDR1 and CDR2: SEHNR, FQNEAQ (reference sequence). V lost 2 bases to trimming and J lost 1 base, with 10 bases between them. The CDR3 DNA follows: TGTGCCAGCAGCTTACTTGTGGGCCGCACAGATACGCAGTATTTT. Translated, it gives CASSLLVGRTDTQYF. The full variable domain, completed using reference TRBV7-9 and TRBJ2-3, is DTGVSQNPRHKITKRGQNVTFRCDPISEHNRLYWYRQTLGQGPEFLTYFQNEAQLEKSRLLSDRFSAERPKGSFSTLEIQRTEQGDSAMYLCASSLLVGRTDTQYFGPGTRLTVL.

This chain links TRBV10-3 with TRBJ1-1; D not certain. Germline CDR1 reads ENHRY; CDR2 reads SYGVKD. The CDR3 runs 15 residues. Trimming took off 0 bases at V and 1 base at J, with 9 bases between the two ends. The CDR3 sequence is CAISESLGWNTEAFF. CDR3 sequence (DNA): TGTGCCATCAGTGAGTCGCTGGGTTGGAACACTGAAGCTTTCTTT.

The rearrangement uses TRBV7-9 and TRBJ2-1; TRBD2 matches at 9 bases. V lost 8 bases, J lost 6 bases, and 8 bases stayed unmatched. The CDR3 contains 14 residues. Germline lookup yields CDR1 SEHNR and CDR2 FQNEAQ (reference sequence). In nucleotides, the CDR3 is TGTGCCAGCGGGACTAGCCGGTCGAGCAATGAGCAGTTCTTC. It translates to CASGTSRSSNEQFF.

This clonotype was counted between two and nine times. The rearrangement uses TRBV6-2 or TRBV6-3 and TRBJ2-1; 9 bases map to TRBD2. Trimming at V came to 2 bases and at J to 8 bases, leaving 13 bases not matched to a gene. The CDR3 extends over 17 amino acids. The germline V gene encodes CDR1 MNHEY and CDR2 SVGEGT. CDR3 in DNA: TGTGCCAGCAGTTACAATGGCGGGAGGGCGGTTTACGATGAGCAGTTCTTC. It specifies CASSYNGGRAVYDEQFF.

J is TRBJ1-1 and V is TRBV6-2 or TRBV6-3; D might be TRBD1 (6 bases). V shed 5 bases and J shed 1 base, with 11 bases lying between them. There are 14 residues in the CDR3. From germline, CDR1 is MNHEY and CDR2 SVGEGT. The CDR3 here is CASSRQETNTEAFF. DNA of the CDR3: TGTGCCAGCAGTAGACAGGAAACGAACACTGAAGCTTTCTTT.

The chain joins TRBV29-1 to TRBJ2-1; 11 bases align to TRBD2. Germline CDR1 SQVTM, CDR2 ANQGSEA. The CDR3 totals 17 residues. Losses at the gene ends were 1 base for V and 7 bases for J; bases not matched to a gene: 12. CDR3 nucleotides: TGCAGCGTTGAAGCTCCCACCCGGCTAGCGGGAGGTAATGAGCAGTTCTTC. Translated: CSVEAPTRLAGGNEQFF.

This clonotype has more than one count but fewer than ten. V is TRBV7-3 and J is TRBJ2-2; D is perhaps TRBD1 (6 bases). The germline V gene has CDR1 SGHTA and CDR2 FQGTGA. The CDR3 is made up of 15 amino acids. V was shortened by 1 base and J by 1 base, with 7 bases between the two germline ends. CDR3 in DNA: TGTGCCAGCAGCTTAAAACAGGGGAACACCGGGGAGCTGTTTTTT. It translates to CASSLKQGNTGELFF.

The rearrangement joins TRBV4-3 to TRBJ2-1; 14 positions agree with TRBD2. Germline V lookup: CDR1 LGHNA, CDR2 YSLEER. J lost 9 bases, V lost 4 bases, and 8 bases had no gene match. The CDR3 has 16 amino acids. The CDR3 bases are TGCGCCAGCAGCCCCACCGGGACTAGCGGGAGCCTTGAGCAGTTCTTC. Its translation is CASSPTGTSGSLEQFF.

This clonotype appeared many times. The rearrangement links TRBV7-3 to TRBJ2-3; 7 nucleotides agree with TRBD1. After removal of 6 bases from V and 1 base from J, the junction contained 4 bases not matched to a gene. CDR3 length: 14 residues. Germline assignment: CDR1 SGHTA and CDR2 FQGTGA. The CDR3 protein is CASSFGQGTDTQYF. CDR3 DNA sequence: TGTGCCAGCAGTTTCGGACAGGGCACAGATACGCAGTATTTT.